The 21 T cell receptor beta chains given below trace back to one sample, sequenced in a study of blood T cell repertoires in COVID-19. Profiled with immunoSEQ multiplex PCR; TCRdb holds only in-frame clones, not every one. The table includes about 140,000 clones, 84% detected once. What was sequenced was peripheral blood. The receptors derive from a human donor in a cohort sampled during active COVID-19.

V usage is TRBV5-6 and J usage is TRBJ1-2; TRBD1 matches at 9 bases. Germline CDR1 and CDR2: SGHDT and YYEEEE. The CDR3 is 14 amino acids. With 3 bases clipped from V and 5 bases from J, the junction kept 5 bases outside the gene matches. CDR3 region: CASSSGTGQYGYTF. The CDR3 DNA is TGTGCCAGCAGCTCTGGGACAGGGCAATATGGCTACACCTTC. Variable domain in full (rest from reference TRBV5-6 and TRBJ1-2): DAGVTQSPTHLIKTRGQQVTLRCSPKSGHDTVSWYQQALGQGPQFIFQYYEEEERQRGNFPDRFSGHQFPNYSSELNVNALLLGDSALYLCASSSGTGQYGYTFGSGTRLTVV.

The gene calls are TRBV5-1 and TRBJ2-3, with TRBD2 as a possible D gene (5 bases). V lost 5 bases to trimming and J lost 0 bases, with 19 bases between them. CDR1 is SGHRS, CDR2 YFSETQ, per germline. The CDR3 covers 17 residues. The CDR3 nucleotides are TGCGCCAGCAGTCCTAATGTTCGCGGGCGAAGCACAGATACGCAGTATTTT. Amino acid sequence: CASSPNVRGRSTDTQYF. The complete variable domain, with remaining parts taken from reference TRBV5-1 and TRBJ2-3, reads KAGVTQTPRYLIKTRGQQVTLSCSPISGHRSVSWYQQTPGQGLQFLFEYFSETQRNKGNFPGRFSGRQFSNSRSEMNVSTLELGDSALYLCASSPNVRGRSTDTQYFGPGTRLTVL.

The rearrangement joins TRBV6-1 to TRBJ1-5; TRBD1 matches at 7 bases. The J segment lost 6 bases and the V segment lost 1 base, leaving 9 bases of the junction unmatched. Germline CDR1 reads MNHNS; CDR2 reads SASEGT. The CDR3 runs to 16 residues. CDR3: CASSEVGGGGGQPQHF. The CDR3 bases are TGTGCCAGCAGTGAAGTTGGAGGGGGCGGTGGTCAGCCCCAGCATTTT.

The gene calls are TRBV21-1 and TRBJ2-7; no DNA check was done on the table's D call, TRBD2. TRBV21-1 is reported as a pseudogene. The CDR3 loop spans 16 amino acids. The CDR3 bases are TGTGCCAGCAGCAAATGTCCGAGCGGGGGAACCTACGAGCAGTACTTC. Translation gives CASSKCPSGGTYEQYF.

This clone was counted a single time. The chain is built from TRBV7-9 and TRBJ1-2, with 9 bases matching TRBD1. Per germline, CDR1 SEHNR and CDR2 FQNEAQ (reference sequence). CDR3 length: 14 amino acids. V gave up 5 bases and J gave up 7 bases; unmatched junction bases: 8. CDR3 in DNA: TGTGCCAGCAGCGCCCCGGGACAGGGACTTGGCTACACCTTC. Translating gives CASSAPGQGLGYTF.

The count of this clone is one. V gene TRBV5-6 combines with J gene TRBJ2-3; 10 bases map to TRBD1. Trimming at V came to 0 bases and at J to 1 base, leaving 5 bases not matched to a gene. CDR3 length: 17 amino acids. The V gene's germline CDR1 is SGHDT and CDR2 YYEEEE. The CDR3 nucleotides are TGTGCCAGCAGCTTGGGACAGGGGGCGCAGGGCACAGATACGCAGTATTTT. As protein: CASSLGQGAQGTDTQYF.

The CDR3 region has the DNA TGTGCCAGCTCACCACCGGGCAGGGTAGTTGAAGCTTTCTTT. Protein sequence: CASSPPGRVVEAFF. V gene TRBV18 combines with J gene TRBJ1-1, with a possible D match to TRBD1 (5 bases). Germline CDR1 KGHSH, CDR2 LQKENI. The CDR3 sequence is 14 residues long. The germline V and J ends were trimmed by 0 bases and 7 bases, with 12 bases remaining between them.

The DNA of the CDR3 is TGTGCCAGCGCCGGGACAGGGGGCATCGGGGAGCTGTTTTTT. Translation: CASAGTGGIGELFF. The gene calls are TRBV19 and TRBJ2-2, with 12 bases lining up with TRBD1. CDR1 is LNHDA, CDR2 SQIVND, per germline (reference sequence). The V gene end was trimmed by 9 bases and the J gene end by 7 bases; junction bases not matched to a gene: 6. The CDR3 spans 14 residues.

The chain couples TRBV11-2 to TRBJ2-5; perhaps TRBD2 as D (5 bases). The germline gives CDR1 SGHAT, CDR2 FQNNGV. Trimming took 5 bases from V and 5 from J, leaving 18 bases between them. This CDR3 region has 15 residues. The CDR3 DNA follows: TGTGCCAGCAGCCCCCGTCCGGGGTTGGGTGAGACCCAGTACTTC. Translated: CASSPRPGLGETQYF.

V usage is TRBV19 and J usage is TRBJ2-7, with 9 bases lining up with TRBD1. The ends lost 4 bases at V and 5 bases at J; junction bases unmatched: 6. This CDR3 comprises 14 residues. Per germline, CDR1 LNHDA and CDR2 SQIVND (reference sequence). The CDR3 is CASSTTGGPHEQYF. The CDR3 region has the DNA TGTGCCAGTAGTACGACAGGGGGGCCCCACGAGCAGTACTTC. Supplemented by reference TRBV19 and TRBJ2-7, the full variable domain reads DGGITQSPKYLFRKEGQNVTLSCEQNLNHDAMYWYRQDPGQGLRLIYYSQIVNDFQKGDIAEGYSVSREKKESFPLTVTSAQKNPTAFYLCASSTTGGPHEQYFGPGTRLTVT.

The CDR3 coding sequence is TGTGCCAGCAGCTTAGACCGGGGGAGCTCCTACAATGAGCAGTTCTTC. The encoded protein is CASSLDRGSSYNEQFF. The chain is built from TRBV11-3 and TRBJ2-1, with TRBD2 as a possible D gene (6 bases). Trimming shortened V by 0 bases and J by 0 bases, and 9 bases separated the two germline ends. The CDR3 has 16 amino acids. Germline V CDR1 and CDR2: SGHNT, YENEEA. The entire variable domain, with the rest obtained from reference TRBV11-3 and TRBJ2-1, is as follows: EAGVVQSPRYKIIEKKQPVAFWCNPISGHNTLYWYLQNLGQGPELLIRYENEEAVDDSQLPKDRFSAERLKGVDSTLKIQPAELGDSAVYLCASSLDRGSSYNEQFFGPGTRLTVL.

This chain joins TRBV19 and TRBJ2-3; 9 bases align to TRBD2. This CDR3 region has 16 residues. Germline-derived CDR1 and CDR2 are LNHDA and SQIVND (reference sequence). The V and J ends lost 4 bases and 4 bases, in that order; junction bases with no gene match: 9. DNA of the CDR3: TGTGCCAGTAGTAGGACTAGCGTCAGGGGCGCAGATACGCAGTATTTT. This translates into CASSRTSVRGADTQYF. Filled out from reference TRBV19 and TRBJ2-3, the complete variable domain reads DGGITQSPKYLFRKEGQNVTLSCEQNLNHDAMYWYRQDPGQGLRLIYYSQIVNDFQKGDIAEGYSVSREKKESFPLTVTSAQKNPTAFYLCASSRTSVRGADTQYFGPGTRLTVL.

The chain has TRBV15 and TRBJ2-5, with 10 bases that match TRBD1. The V segment lost 2 bases and the J segment 2 bases; nucleotides outside the gene matches: 5. CDR1 LNHNV and CDR2 YYDKDF come from the germline V gene (reference sequence). The CDR3 runs to 16 residues. CDR3 nucleotide sequence: TGTGCCACCAGCAGAAGAGACAGGGGGCAGCAAGAGACCCAGTACTTC. It codes for CATSRRDRGQQETQYF.

V usage is TRBV6-1 and J usage is TRBJ2-3, with 8 nucleotides matching TRBD1. Germline CDR1 MNHNS, CDR2 SASEGT. Losses at the gene ends were 6 bases for V and 2 bases for J; bases not matched to a gene: 13. CDR3 length: 17 residues. The CDR3 reads CASRERQGSFVTDTQYF. DNA for the CDR3: TGTGCCAGCAGGGAAAGACAGGGGTCCTTCGTCACAGATACGCAGTATTTT.

The CDR3 reads CASSTRTGSGNTIYF. In nucleotides, the CDR3 is TGTGCCAGCAGCACAAGGACAGGGTCAGGAAACACCATATATTTT. This chain uses TRBV9 with TRBJ1-3; 8 bases map to TRBD1. The CDR3 is 15 residues long. The V and J ends lost 4 bases and 4 bases, in that order; junction bases with no gene match: 7. Germline loops: CDR1 SGDLS, CDR2 YYNGEE.

This sequence joins TRBV6-5 and TRBJ1-1, with D unresolved. Germline values: CDR1 MNHEY, CDR2 SVGAGI. The CDR3 has 13 residues. V gave up 6 bases and J gave up 0 bases, with 8 bases separating them. The CDR3 bases are TGTGCCAGCAGCACGACTGTGAACACTGAAGCTTTCTTT. It is translated as CASSTTVNTEAFF.

The chain carries TRBV9 and TRBJ2-1; 7 bases agree with TRBD1. With 4 bases clipped from V and 9 bases from J, the junction kept 10 bases outside the gene matches. Germline CDR1 and CDR2: SGDLS and YYNGEE. The CDR3 runs to 14 residues. As DNA, the CDR3 is TGTGCCAGCAGCCCGATGGGACAGCATAGTGAGCAGTTCTTC. Its protein product is CASSPMGQHSEQFF.

This clone was found a few times. The chain employs TRBV4-2 and TRBJ1-5; D may be TRBD1 (5 bases). CDR1 is LGHNA, CDR2 YNFKEQ, per germline. V lost 0 bases to trimming and J lost 3 bases, with 9 bases between them. The CDR3 is made up of 15 amino acids. The CDR3 DNA sequence: TGTGCCAGCAGCCAAGATGGGGCGGACAATCAGCCCCAGCATTTT. Residues: CASSQDGADNQPQHF.

The CDR3 is CASSLNLEGPGETQYF. The CDR3 bases are TGCGCCAGCAGCTTGAACCTCGAGGGCCCGGGGGAGACCCAGTACTTC. The chain recombines TRBV5-1 with TRBJ2-5, with D perhaps matching TRBD2 (5 bases). Germline V CDR1 and CDR2: SGHRS, YFSETQ. V gave up 1 base and J gave up 5 bases, with 18 bases separating them. The CDR3 runs 16 residues.

The rearrangement joins TRBV28 to TRBJ1-2; 8 nucleotides align to TRBD1. Germline values: CDR1 MDHEN, CDR2 SYDVKM. V lost 5 bases, J lost 6 bases, and 11 bases stayed unmatched. CDR3 size: 15 residues. The CDR3 DNA reads as TGTGCCAGCAGTCTCCGGGACAGGACGCTTGATGGCTACACCTTC. Translated: CASSLRDRTLDGYTF.

The table lists this clone with a few counts. The genes are TRBV10-1 and TRBJ2-7, with D possibly matching TRBD1 (6 bases). CDR1 is WNHNN, CDR2 SYGVQD, per germline (reference sequence). With 6 bases removed from V and 5 bases from J, the gap between germline ends came to 8 bases. This CDR3 is built from 11 residues. CDR3: CASSNRDEQYF. The CDR3, as DNA: TGCGCCAGCAGCAACAGGGACGAGCAGTACTTC.